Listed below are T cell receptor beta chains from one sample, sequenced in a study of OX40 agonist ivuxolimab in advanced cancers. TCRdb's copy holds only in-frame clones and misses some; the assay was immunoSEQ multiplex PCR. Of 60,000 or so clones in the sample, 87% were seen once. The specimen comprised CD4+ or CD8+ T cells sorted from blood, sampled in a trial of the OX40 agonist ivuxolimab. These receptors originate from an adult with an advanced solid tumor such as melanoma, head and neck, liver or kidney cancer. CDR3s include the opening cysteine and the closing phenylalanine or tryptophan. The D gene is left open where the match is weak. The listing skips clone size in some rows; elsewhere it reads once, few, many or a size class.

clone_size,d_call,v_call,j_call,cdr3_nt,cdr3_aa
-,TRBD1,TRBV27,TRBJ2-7,TGTGCCAGCAGTTTAAGGTTTGACAGGGGATACGAGCAGTACTTC,CASSLRFDRGYEQYF
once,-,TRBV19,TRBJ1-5,TGTGCCTCAACCGGGGGCAGGCAGCCCCAGCATTTT,CASTGGRQPQHF
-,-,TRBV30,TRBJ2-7,TGTGCCTGGAGTCCCAGTCCAGGCTCCTACGAGCAGTACTTC,CAWSPSPGSYEQYF
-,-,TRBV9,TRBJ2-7,TGTGCCAGCAGCGTAGCTACCGGGGTAGCTGTGTACGAGCAGTACTTC,CASSVATGVAVYEQYF
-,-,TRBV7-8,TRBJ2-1,TGTGCCAGCAGCCATTTGAACAATGAGCAGTTCTTC,CASSHLNNEQFF
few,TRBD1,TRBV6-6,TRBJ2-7,TGTGCCAGCAGTTACCTTAGACAGGGTAACGAGCAGTACTTC,CASSYLRQGNEQYF
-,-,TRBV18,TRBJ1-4,TGTGCCAGCTCCCCCAGCGAAAATGAAAAACTGTTTTTT,CASSPSENEKLFF
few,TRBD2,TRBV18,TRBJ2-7,TGTGCCAGCTCGCTGACACTAGCGGGCGAAGGGGAGCAGTACTTC,CASSLTLAGEGEQYF
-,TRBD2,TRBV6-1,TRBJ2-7,TGTGCCAGCATCGGGACTAGCGCCTACGAGCAGTACTTC,CASIGTSAYEQYF
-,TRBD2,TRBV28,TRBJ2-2,TGTGCCAGCACCGTTACGGGACTAGCGGGTCTTCTGAACACCGGGGAGCTGTTTTTT,CASTVTGLAGLLNTGELFF
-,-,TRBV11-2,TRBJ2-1,TGTGCCAGCAGCCTGGGACTTCCCATCTACAATGAGCAGTTCTTC,CASSLGLPIYNEQFF
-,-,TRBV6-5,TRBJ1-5,TGTGCCAGCAGTTACTCGAATGCAGGCAATCAGCCCCAGCATTTT,CASSYSNAGNQPQHF
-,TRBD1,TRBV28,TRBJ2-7,TGTGCCAGCAGTTTACCGGACAGGCTATACGAGCAGTACTTC,CASSLPDRLYEQYF
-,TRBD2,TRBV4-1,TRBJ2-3,TGCGCCAGCAGCCAGGGTAGCGGGAGCAGCACAGATACGCAGTATTTT,CASSQGSGSSTDTQYF
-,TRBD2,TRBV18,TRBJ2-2,TGTGCCAGCTCACCTCGAACAACAAGCGGGACGAACACCGGGGAGCTGTTTTTT,CASSPRTTSGTNTGELFF
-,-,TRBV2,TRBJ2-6,TGTGCCAGCGGAAGGGAGGACCCTGGGGCCAACGTCCTGACTTTC,CASGREDPGANVLTF
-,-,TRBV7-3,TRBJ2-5,TGTGCCAGCAGCTTATGGAAGTCGAACACTCCGTACTTC,CASSLWKSNTPYF
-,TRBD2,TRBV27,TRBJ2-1,TGTGCCAGCAGTTCCGCCGGGACTAGGGAAGCTAATAACAATGAGCAGTTCTTC,CASSSAGTREANNNEQFF
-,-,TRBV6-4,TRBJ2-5,TGTGCCAGCAGTGGGGGGGCCGGGAAAGACCAAGAGACCCAGTACTTC,CASSGGAGKDQETQYF
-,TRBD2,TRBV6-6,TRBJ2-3,TGTGCCAGCAGTTACGCGGGAGTAGCGACAGATACGCAGTATTTT,CASSYAGVATDTQYF
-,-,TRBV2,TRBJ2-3,TGTGCCAGCAGTGAAAATGTAGCAGATACGCAGTATTTT,CASSENVADTQYF
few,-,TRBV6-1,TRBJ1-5,TGTGCCAGCAGTGTGATCCCGGGGCAGGGGAATCAGCCCCAGCATTTT,CASSVIPGQGNQPQHF
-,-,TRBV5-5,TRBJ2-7,TGTGCCAGCAGATCCCGGGACAACCTCCTCAACGAGCAGTACTTC,CASRSRDNLLNEQYF
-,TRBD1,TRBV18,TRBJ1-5,TGTGCCAGCTCACCACAGGGGGCCGGGGGCAATCAGCCCCAGCATTTT,CASSPQGAGGNQPQHF
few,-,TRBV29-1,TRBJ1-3,TGCAGCGTTGCGGATGGGGGAAACACCATATATTTT,CSVADGGNTIYF